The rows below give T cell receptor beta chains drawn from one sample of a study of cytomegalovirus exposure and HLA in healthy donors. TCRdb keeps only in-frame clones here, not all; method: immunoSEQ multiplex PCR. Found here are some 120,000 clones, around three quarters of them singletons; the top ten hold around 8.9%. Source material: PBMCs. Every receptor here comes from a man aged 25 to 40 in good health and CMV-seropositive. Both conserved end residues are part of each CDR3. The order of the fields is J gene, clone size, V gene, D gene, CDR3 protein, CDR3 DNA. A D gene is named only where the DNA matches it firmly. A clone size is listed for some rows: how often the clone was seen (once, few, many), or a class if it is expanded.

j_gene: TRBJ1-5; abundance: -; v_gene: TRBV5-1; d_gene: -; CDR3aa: CASSPGSNQPQHF; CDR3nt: TGCGCCAGCAGTCCAGGGAGCAATCAGCCCCAGCATTTT
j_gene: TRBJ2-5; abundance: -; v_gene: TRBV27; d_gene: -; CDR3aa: CASSFSGVQETQYF; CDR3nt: TGTGCCAGCAGCTTTTCGGGGGTCCAAGAGACCCAGTACTTC
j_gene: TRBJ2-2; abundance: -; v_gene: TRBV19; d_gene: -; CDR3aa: CASAPVGSEGANTGELFF; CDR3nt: TGTGCCAGCGCCCCGGTGGGTTCTGAGGGGGCGAACACCGGGGAGCTGTTTTTT
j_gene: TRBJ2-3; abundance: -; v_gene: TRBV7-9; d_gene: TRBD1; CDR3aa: CASSSTGGADTQYF; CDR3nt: TGTGCCAGCAGCTCGACAGGGGGAGCAGATACGCAGTATTTT
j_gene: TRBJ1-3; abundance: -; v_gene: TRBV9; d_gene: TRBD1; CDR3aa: CASSVERTGTGVPGNTIYF; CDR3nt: TGTGCCAGCAGCGTAGAGAGAACGGGAACAGGGGTCCCTGGAAACACCATATATTTT
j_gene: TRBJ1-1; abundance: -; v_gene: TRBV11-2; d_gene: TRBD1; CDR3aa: CASSPNAGTAAAFF; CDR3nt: TGTGCCAGCAGCCCCAACGCCGGGACAGCAGCAGCTTTCTTT
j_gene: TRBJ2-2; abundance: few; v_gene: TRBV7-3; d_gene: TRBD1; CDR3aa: CASSLGDRGNTGELFF; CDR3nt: TGTGCCAGCAGCTTAGGGGACAGGGGGAACACCGGGGAGCTGTTTTTT
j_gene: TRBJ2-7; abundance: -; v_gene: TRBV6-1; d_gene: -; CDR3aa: CASSEPRHRAYEQYF; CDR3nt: TGTGCCAGCAGTGAACCGCGGCATCGGGCCTACGAGCAGTACTTC
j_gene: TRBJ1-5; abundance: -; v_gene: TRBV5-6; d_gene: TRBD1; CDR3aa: CASSSDRGYSNQPQHF; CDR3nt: TGTGCCAGCAGCTCGGACAGGGGATATAGCAATCAGCCCCAGCATTTT
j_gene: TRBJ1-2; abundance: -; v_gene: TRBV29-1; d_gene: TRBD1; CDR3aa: CSTAGQGANYGYTF; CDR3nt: TGCAGCACCGCCGGCCAGGGGGCAAACTATGGCTACACCTTC
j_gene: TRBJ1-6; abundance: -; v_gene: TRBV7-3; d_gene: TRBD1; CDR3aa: CASSSTGGSPLHF; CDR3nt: TGTGCCAGCAGCTCGACAGGGGGCTCACCCCTCCACTTT
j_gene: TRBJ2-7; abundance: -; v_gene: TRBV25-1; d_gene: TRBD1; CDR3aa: CASSESTGLGYEQYF; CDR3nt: TGTGCCAGCAGTGAGTCGACAGGGTTGGGATACGAGCAGTACTTC
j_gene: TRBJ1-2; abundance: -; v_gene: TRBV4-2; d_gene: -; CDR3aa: CASSQGVVGRGWGYTF; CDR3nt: TGTGCCAGCAGCCAAGGGGTTGTAGGGAGGGGATGGGGCTACACCTTC
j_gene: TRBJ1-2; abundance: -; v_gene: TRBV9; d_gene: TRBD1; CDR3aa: CASSVAVGQGGYGYTF; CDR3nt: TGTGCCAGCAGCGTAGCGGTCGGACAGGGGGGCTATGGCTACACCTTC
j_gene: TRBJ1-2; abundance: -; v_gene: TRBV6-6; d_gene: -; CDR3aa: CASSYGGAGNGYTF; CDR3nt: TGTGCCAGCAGTTACGGTGGGGCAGGGAACGGCTACACCTTC
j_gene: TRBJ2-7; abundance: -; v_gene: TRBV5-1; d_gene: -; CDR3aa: CASSSGRSYEQYF; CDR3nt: TGCGCCAGCAGCTCAGGGCGAAGCTACGAGCAGTACTTC
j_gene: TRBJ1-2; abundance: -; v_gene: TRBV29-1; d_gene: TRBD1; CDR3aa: CSVPPSGGSYGYTF; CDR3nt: TGCAGCGTTCCCCCTTCAGGGGGCAGTTATGGCTACACCTTC
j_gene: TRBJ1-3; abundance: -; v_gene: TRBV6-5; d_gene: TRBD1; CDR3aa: CASKGAVDSGNTIYF; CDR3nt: TGTGCCAGCAAGGGGGCGGTGGACTCTGGAAACACCATATATTTT
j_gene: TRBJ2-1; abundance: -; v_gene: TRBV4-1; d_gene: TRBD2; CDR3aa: CASSQVVAGTLVDEQFF; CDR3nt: TGCGCCAGCAGCCAAGTGGTAGCGGGGACACTCGTCGATGAGCAGTTCTTC
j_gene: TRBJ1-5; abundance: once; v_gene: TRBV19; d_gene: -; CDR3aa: CASSIRGEPQHF; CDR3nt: TGTGCCAGTAGTATCAGGGGTGAGCCCCAGCATTTT
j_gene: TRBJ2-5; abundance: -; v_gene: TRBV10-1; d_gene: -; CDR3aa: CASSEQGRGETQYF; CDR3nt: TGCGCCAGCAGTGAACAGGGTCGGGGAGAGACCCAGTACTTC
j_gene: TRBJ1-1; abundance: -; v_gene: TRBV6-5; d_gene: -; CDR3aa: CASSYQDTNTEAFF; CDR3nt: TGTGCCAGCAGTTACCAGGATACGAACACTGAAGCTTTCTTT
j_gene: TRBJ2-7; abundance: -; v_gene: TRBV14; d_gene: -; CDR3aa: CASSQGGRSYEQYF; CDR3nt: TGTGCCAGCAGCCAAGGGGGCAGGTCATACGAGCAGTACTTC
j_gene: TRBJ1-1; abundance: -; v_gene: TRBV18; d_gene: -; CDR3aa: CASSRANTEAFF; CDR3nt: TGTGCCAGCTCCAGGGCGAACACTGAAGCTTTCTTT
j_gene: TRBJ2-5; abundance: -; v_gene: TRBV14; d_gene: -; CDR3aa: CASSQIRGLYQETQYF; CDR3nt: TGTGCCAGCAGCCAAATTAGGGGGTTGTACCAAGAGACCCAGTACTTC
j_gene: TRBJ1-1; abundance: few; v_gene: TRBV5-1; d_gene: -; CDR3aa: CASRRLKREMNTEAFF; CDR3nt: TGCGCCAGCAGGAGGTTGAAGAGAGAAATGAACACTGAAGCTTTCTTT
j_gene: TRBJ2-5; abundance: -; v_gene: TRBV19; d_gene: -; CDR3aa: CASSKAGRETQYF; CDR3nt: TGTGCCAGTAGTAAGGCAGGGAGGGAGACCCAGTACTTC
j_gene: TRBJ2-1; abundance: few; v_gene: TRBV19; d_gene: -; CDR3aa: CASSKGERRFVGNEQFF; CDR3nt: TGTGCCAGTAGTAAAGGTGAACGCCGATTTGTCGGGAATGAGCAGTTCTTC
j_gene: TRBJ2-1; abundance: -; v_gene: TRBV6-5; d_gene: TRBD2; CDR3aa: CASSYRGGKYPNEQFF; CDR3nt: TGTGCCAGCAGTTACCGGGGGGGCAAATATCCCAATGAGCAGTTCTTC
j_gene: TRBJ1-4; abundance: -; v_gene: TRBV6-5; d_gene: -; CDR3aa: CASRILEKLFF; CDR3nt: TGTGCCAGCAGGATACTTGAAAAACTGTTTTTT
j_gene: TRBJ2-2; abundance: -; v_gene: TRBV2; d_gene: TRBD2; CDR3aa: CASTGGAGPGELFF; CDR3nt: TGTGCCAGCACGGGGGGGGCCGGTCCCGGGGAGCTGTTTTTT
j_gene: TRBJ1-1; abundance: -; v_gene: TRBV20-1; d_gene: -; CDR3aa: CSAMRDTEAFF; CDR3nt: TGCAGTGCTATGAGAGACACTGAAGCTTTCTTT
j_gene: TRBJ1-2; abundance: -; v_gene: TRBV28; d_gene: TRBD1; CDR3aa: CASRNPTGVGYTF; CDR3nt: TGTGCCAGCCGGAATCCGACAGGGGTTGGCTACACCTTC
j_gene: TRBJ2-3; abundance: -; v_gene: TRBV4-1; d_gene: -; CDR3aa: CASSQSVPDTQYF; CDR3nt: TGCGCCAGCAGCCAGAGTGTCCCAGATACGCAGTATTTT
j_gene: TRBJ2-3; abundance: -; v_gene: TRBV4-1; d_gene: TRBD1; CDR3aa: CASSSRQGSVDTQYF; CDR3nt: TGCGCCAGCAGCTCGCGACAGGGGTCGGTAGATACGCAGTATTTT
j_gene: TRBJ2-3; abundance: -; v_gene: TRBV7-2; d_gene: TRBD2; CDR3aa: CASSQGLETDTQYF; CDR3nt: TGTGCCAGCAGCCAGGGACTAGAGACAGATACGCAGTATTTT
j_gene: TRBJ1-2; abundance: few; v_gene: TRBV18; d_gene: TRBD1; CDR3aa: CASSPDRDLGYGYTF; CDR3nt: TGTGCCAGCTCACCCGACAGGGATCTCGGCTATGGCTACACCTTC
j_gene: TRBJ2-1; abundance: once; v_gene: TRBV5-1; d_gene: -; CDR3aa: CASSNRTRGNEQFF; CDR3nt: TGCGCCAGCAGCAATCGAACAAGGGGGAATGAGCAGTTCTTC
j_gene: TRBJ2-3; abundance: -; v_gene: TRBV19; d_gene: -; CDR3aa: CASSMEGYSTDTQYF; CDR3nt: TGTGCCAGTAGTATGGAGGGCTACAGCACAGATACGCAGTATTTT
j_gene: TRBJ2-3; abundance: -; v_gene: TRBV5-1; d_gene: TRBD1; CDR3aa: CASSLEDRGGTDTQYF; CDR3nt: TGCGCCAGCAGCTTGGAGGACAGGGGTGGCACAGATACGCAGTATTTT
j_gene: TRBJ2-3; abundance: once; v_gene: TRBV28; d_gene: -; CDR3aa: CASSPPSGGPRDTQYF; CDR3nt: TGTGCCAGCAGTCCCCCAAGTGGGGGCCCGAGGGATACGCAGTATTTT
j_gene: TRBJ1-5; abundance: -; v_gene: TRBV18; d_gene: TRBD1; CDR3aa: CASSPTGNQPQHF; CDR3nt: TGTGCCAGCTCACCGACAGGGAATCAGCCCCAGCATTTT
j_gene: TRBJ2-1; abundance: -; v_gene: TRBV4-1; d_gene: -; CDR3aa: CASSRQDSSYNEQFF; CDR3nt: TGCGCCAGCAGCCGCCAGGACAGCTCCTACAATGAGCAGTTCTTC
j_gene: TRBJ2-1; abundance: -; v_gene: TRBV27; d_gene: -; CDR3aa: CASSLTPYNEQFF; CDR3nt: TGTGCCAGCAGTTTAACACCGTACAATGAGCAGTTCTTC
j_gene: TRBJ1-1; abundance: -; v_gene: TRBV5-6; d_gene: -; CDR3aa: CASSFSSSTEAFF; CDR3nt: TGTGCCAGCAGCTTCAGTTCCTCTACTGAAGCTTTCTTT
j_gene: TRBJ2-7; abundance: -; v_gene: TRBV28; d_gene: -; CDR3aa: CASSFWGANYEQYF; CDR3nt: TGTGCCAGCAGTTTTTGGGGAGCCAACTACGAGCAGTACTTC
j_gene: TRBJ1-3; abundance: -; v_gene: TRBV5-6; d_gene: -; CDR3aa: CASSLDTPTHSGNTIYF; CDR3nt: TGTGCCAGCAGCTTGGACACCCCAACGCACTCTGGAAACACCATATATTTT
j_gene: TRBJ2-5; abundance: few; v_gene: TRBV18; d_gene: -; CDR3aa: CASSLNQGQETQYF; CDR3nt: TGTGCCAGCTCGCTGAATCAGGGACAAGAGACCCAGTACTTC
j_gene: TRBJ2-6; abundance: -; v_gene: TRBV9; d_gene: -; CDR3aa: CASHGANVLTF; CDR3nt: TGTGCCAGCCATGGGGCCAACGTCCTGACTTTC
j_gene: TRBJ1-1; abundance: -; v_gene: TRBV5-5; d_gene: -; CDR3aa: CASSLVNRVWNTEAFF; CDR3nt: TGTGCCAGCAGCTTGGTTAACAGGGTCTGGAACACTGAAGCTTTCTTT
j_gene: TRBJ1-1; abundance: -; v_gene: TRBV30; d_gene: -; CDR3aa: CACAGNTEAFF; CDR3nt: TGTGCCTGCGCGGGGAACACTGAAGCTTTCTTT
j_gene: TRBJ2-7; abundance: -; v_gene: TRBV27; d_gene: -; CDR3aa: CASSLYTQGTYEQYF; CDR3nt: TGTGCCAGCAGTTTATACACTCAGGGGACCTACGAGCAGTACTTC
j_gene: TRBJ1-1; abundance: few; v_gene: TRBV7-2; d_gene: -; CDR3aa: CASSPLSYTEAFF; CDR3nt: TGTGCCAGCAGCCCCCTCAGTTATACTGAAGCTTTCTTT
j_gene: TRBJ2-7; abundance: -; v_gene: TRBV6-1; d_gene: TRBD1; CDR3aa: CASRDRGYEQYF; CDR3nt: TGTGCCAGCAGAGACAGGGGTTACGAGCAGTACTTC
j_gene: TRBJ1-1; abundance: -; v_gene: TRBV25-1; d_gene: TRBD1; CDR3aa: CARLTGAGNTEAFF; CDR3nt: TGTGCCAGACTGACAGGGGCCGGGAACACTGAAGCTTTCTTT
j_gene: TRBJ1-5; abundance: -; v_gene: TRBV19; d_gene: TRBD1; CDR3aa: CASSILRTDRDQPQHF; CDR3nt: TGTGCCAGTAGTATTCTTCGGACAGACAGGGATCAGCCCCAGCATTTT
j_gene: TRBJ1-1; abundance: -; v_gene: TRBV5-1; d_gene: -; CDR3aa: CASSFGREWNTEAFF; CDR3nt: TGCGCCAGCAGCTTTGGGAGGGAGTGGAACACTGAAGCTTTCTTT
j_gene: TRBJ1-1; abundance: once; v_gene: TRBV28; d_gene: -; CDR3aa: CATSEANTEAFF; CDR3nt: TGTGCCACAAGCGAGGCGAACACTGAAGCTTTCTTT
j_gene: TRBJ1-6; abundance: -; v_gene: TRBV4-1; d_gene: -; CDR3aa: CASSQEGGSLVGYNSPLHF; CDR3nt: TGCGCCAGCAGCCAAGAAGGGGGAAGTCTTGTAGGATATAATTCACCCCTCCACTTT
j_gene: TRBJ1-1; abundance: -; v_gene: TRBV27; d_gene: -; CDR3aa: CASSLTPANTEAFF; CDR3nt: TGTGCCAGCAGTTTGACACCGGCGAACACTGAAGCTTTCTTT